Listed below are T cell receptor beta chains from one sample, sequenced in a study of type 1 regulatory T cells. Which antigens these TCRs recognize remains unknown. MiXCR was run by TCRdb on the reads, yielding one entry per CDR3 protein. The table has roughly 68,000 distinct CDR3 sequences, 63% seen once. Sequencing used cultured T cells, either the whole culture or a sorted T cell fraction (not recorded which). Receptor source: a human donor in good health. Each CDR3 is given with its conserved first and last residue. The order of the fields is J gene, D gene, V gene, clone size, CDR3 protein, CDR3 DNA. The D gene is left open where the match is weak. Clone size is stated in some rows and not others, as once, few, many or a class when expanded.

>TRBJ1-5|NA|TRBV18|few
CASSPRGQPQHF
TGTGCCAGCTCACCGCGGGGTCAGCCCCAGCATTTT
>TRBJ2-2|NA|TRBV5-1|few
CASSLEAQDSNSNTGELFF
TGCGCCAGCAGCTTGGAGGCCCAGGACAGCAACTCGAACACCGGGGAGCTGTTTTTT
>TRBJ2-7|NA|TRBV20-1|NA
CSARDGSYEQYF
TGCAGTGCCCGGGACGGCTCCTACGAGCAGTACTTC
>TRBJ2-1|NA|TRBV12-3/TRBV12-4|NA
CASSFMRHNEQFF
TGTGCCAGCAGTTTCATGCGGCACAATGAGCAGTTCTTC
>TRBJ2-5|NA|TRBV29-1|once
CSVGDTPLAAQYF
TGCAGCGTTGGCGACACACCATTAGCGGCCCAGTACTTC
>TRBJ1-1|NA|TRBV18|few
CASSPILATGRMNTEAFF
TGTGCCAGCTCACCTATCTTAGCCACAGGTCGCATGAACACTGAAGCTTTCTTT
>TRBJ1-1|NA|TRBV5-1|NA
CASSLSQGSTEAFF
TGCGCCAGCAGCTTGTCCCAGGGGAGCACTGAAGCTTTCTTT
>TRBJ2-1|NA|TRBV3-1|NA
CASSQPHEQFF
TGTGCCAGCAGCCAACCCCATGAGCAGTTCTTC
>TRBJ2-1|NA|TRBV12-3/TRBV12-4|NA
CASSEGLASNEQFF
TGTGCCAGCAGTGAGGGGCTAGCGAGCAATGAGCAGTTCTTC
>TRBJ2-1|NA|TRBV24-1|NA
CATSVAGSSYNEQFF
TGTGCCACCAGTGTTGCCGGGAGCTCCTACAATGAGCAGTTCTTC
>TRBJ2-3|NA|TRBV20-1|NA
CSAQSTDTQYF
TGCAGTGCCCAATCTACAGATACGCAGTATTTT
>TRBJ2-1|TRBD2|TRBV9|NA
CASSVVSAGRSYNEQFF
TGTGCCAGCAGCGTAGTGTCAGCGGGGCGCTCCTACAATGAGCAGTTCTTC
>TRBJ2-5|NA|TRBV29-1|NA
CSVGAGRPQETQYF
TGCAGCGTTGGGGCGGGACGACCCCAAGAGACCCAGTACTTC
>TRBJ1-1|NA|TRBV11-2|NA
CASSLGDSTEAFF
TGTGCCAGCAGCTTAGGAGACAGCACTGAAGCTTTCTTT
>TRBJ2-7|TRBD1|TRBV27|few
CASSLDRATYEQYF
TGTGCCAGCAGTTTAGACAGGGCGACCTACGAGCAGTACTTC
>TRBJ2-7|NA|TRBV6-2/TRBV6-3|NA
CASSDAGSRPSYEQYF
TGTGCCAGCAGTGACGCGGGGTCCCGCCCCTCCTACGAGCAGTACTTC
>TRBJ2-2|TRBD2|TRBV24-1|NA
CATSELMPGLMGTGELFF
TGTGCCACCAGTGAATTAATGCCGGGACTAATGGGCACCGGGGAGCTGTTTTTT
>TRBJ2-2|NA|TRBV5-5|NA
CASSLGGGPGELFF
TGTGCCAGCAGCTTGGGGGGGGGCCCCGGGGAGCTGTTTTTT
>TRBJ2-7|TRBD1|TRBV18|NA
CASSLGTRGQGRSYEQYF
TGTGCCAGCTCACTAGGGACCCGAGGACAGGGTCGGTCCTACGAGCAGTACTTC